These 25 T cell receptor beta chains share one sample of origin, sequenced in a study of technical replicates of blood from four donors. Sequencing was performed with immunoSEQ multiplex PCR; in TCRdb, only in-frame clones are kept and a portion is missing. The sample lists over 90,000 clones, approximately 96% occurring once. The sample consisted of T cells isolated from PBMCs. The receptors were gathered from a human donor in good health.

V is TRBV11-3 and J is TRBJ1-1, with no clear D. Germline V CDR1 and CDR2: SGHNT, YENEEA. The V and J ends lost 4 bases and 1 base respectively, with 13 bases between them. The CDR3 has 15 residues. The CDR3 sequence is CASSSPWAKNTEAFF. In DNA form, the CDR3 reads TGTGCCAGCAGCTCCCCTTGGGCCAAGAACACTGAAGCTTTCTTT.

This clone was picked up one time. The chain employs TRBV28 and TRBJ2-7; TRBD2 aligns across 7 bases. This CDR3 contains 15 residues. J was trimmed by 3 bases and V by 5 bases; bases with no gene match: 10. Germline-derived CDR1 and CDR2 are MDHEN and SYDVKM. The CDR3 DNA follows: TGTGCCAGCAGTAGAGGACTAGGTGGAATCTACGAGCAGTACTTC. This gives the protein CASSRGLGGIYEQYF.

V usage is TRBV4-3 and J usage is TRBJ2-7; possibly TRBD1 for D (6 bases). Germline-derived CDR1 and CDR2 are LGHNA and YSLEER. The CDR3 runs 18 residues. V lost 4 bases and J lost 4, with 26 bases in between. The CDR3 is CASSPQDSGASSPYEQYF. CDR3 DNA: TGCGCCAGCAGCCCTCAGGACAGTGGCGCTTCGAGTCCTTACGAGCAGTACTTC.

V is TRBV7-7 and J is TRBJ2-1; D unresolved. V was trimmed by 6 bases and J by 5 bases, leaving 5 bases between them. Germline V gene sequence: CDR1 SSHAT, CDR2 FNYEAQ (reference sequence). The length of the CDR3 is 11 residues. CDR3 in DNA: TGTGCCAGCAGAGGAGACAATGAGCAGTTCTTC. Its protein product is CASRGDNEQFF.

This sequence joins TRBV5-1 and TRBJ2-1, with D possibly matching TRBD2 (5 bases). Deletions cut 4 bases from V and 2 bases from J, with 7 bases between. The CDR3 is 13 amino acids. The germline V gene encodes CDR1 SGHRS and CDR2 YFSETQ. The DNA for the CDR3 is TGCGCCAGCAGCGGGAGCCCCTACAATGAGCAGTTCTTC. This gives the protein CASSGSPYNEQFF.

This sequence joins TRBV19 and TRBJ1-2; 7 bases fit TRBD1. Germline assignment: CDR1 LNHDA and CDR2 SQIVND (reference sequence). This CDR3 is built from 14 residues. V was pared by 3 bases and J by 5 bases, with 6 bases of the junction left unmatched. The DNA of the CDR3 is TGTGCCAGTAGTATTGACAGGGCGAGGTATGGCTACACCTTC. Protein sequence: CASSIDRARYGYTF.

This clone was seen a single time. V usage is TRBV7-9 and J usage is TRBJ1-5, with 10 bases aligning to TRBD1. This CDR3 is built from 16 residues. Trimming took 5 bases from V and 4 from J; bases not matched to a gene: 8. From germline, CDR1 is SEHNR and CDR2 FQNEAQ (reference sequence). CDR3: CASSKWDRGSNQPQHF. In DNA, the CDR3 is TGTGCCAGCAGCAAATGGGACAGGGGTTCAAATCAGCCCCAGCATTTT.

This chain links TRBV4-1 with TRBJ2-5; the D gene is possibly TRBD1 (5 bases). V was cut by 3 bases and J by 0 bases, with 14 bases left in between. Germline V gene lookup returns CDR1 MGHRA and CDR2 YSYEKL. The CDR3 runs 16 residues. The CDR3 region is CASSHLSGYDQETQYF. The CDR3 region has the DNA TGCGCCAGCAGCCATTTATCAGGGTATGACCAAGAGACCCAGTACTTC.

This clone was picked up one time. This chain uses TRBV7-8 with TRBJ1-2, with TRBD1 identical over 8 bases. In germline, CDR1 is SGHVS, CDR2 FQNEAQ. This CDR3 spans 15 amino acids. V lost 5 bases to trimming and J lost 4 bases; unmatched junction nucleotides: 9. For the CDR3, the DNA is TGTGCCAGCAGCCTAATTCGACAGGGGAGCTATGGCTACACCTTC. Its translation: CASSLIRQGSYGYTF.

The gene calls are TRBV19 and TRBJ2-5, with TRBD2 as a possible D gene (5 bases). The CDR3 loop spans 13 amino acids. From germline, CDR1 is LNHDA and CDR2 SQIVND (reference sequence). With 3 bases removed from V and 2 bases from J, the gap between germline ends came to 7 bases. CDR3 sequence: CASSMDWQETQYF. The CDR3 bases are TGTGCCAGTAGTATGGACTGGCAAGAGACCCAGTACTTC.

Details on this clone: An end of the junction does not agree with germline; a read error may underlie this. The chain combines TRBV19 with TRBJ2-2; D perhaps matches TRBD1 (6 bases). CDR1 and CDR2 from the germline V gene are LNHDA and SQIVND (reference sequence). The CDR3 extends over 14 amino acids. CDR3 DNA: TGTGCCAGTAGTCCACAGGGTTCCACCGGAGAGCTGTTTTTT. Translated: CASSPQGSTGELFF.

The CDR3 bases are TGTGCCAGCATCGGTGGAACAGGGGCCTACGAGCAGTACTTC. Encoded protein: CASIGGTGAYEQYF. The V gene is TRBV2, the J gene TRBJ2-7, with 7 bases matching TRBD1. The V segment lost 7 bases and the J segment 2 bases; nucleotides outside the gene matches: 8. The CDR3 contains 14 residues. The germline V gene encodes CDR1 SNHLY and CDR2 FYNNEI.

The chain is built from TRBV7-9 and TRBJ2-5; the D is unclear. This CDR3 region has 10 residues. In germline, CDR1 is SEHNR, CDR2 FQNEAQ (reference sequence). Trimming cost V 8 bases and J 5 bases, with 6 bases left between them. The CDR3 region has the DNA TGTGCCAGCGGCCTGGAGACCCAGTACTTC. Translated: CASGLETQYF.

The rearrangement uses TRBV9 and TRBJ2-7; 10 bases agree with TRBD2. Germline assignment: CDR1 SGDLS and CDR2 YYNGEE. This CDR3 contains 15 residues. The V segment lost 2 bases and the J segment 4 bases; nucleotides outside the gene matches: 6. The DNA of the CDR3 is TGTGCCAGCAGCGTCGCAGGACTAGCGGCATACGAGCAGTACTTC. Protein: CASSVAGLAAYEQYF. The full variable domain, rest sourced from reference TRBV9 and TRBJ2-7, is DSGVTQTPKHLITATGQRVTLRCSPRSGDLSVYWYQQSLDQGLQFLIQYYNGEERAKGNILERFSAQQFPDLHSELNLSSLELGDSALYFCASSVAGLAAYEQYFGPGTRLTVT.

The chain links TRBV7-9 to TRBJ1-2; no reliable D call. V shed 2 bases and J shed 5 bases, with 12 bases lying between them. Looked up from germline, CDR1 is SEHNR and CDR2 is FQNEAQ (reference sequence). The CDR3 loop spans 14 amino acids. DNA for the CDR3: TGTGCCAGCAGCTTAATTGTGTCCCCTTATGGCTACACCTTC. This translates into CASSLIVSPYGYTF.

The genes are TRBV7-9 and TRBJ1-4; D ambiguous. Germline CDR1 reads SEHNR; CDR2 reads FQNEAQ (reference sequence). The CDR3 spans 13 residues. V was pared by 1 base and J by 6 bases, with 6 bases between. The CDR3, as DNA: TGTGCCAGCAGCTTAGTAGCGGATGAAAAACTGTTTTTT. It is translated as CASSLVADEKLFF.

The chain carries TRBV15 and TRBJ2-1; 9 positions match TRBD1. The germline V gene has CDR1 LNHNV and CDR2 YYDKDF (reference sequence). The CDR3 is made up of 16 amino acids. Trimming took 4 bases from V and 0 from J; bases not matched to a gene: 4. The chain's CDR3 is CATSTGQGHSYNEQFF. CDR3 bases: TGTGCCACCAGCACGGGACAGGGACACTCCTACAATGAGCAGTTCTTC.

The rearrangement links TRBV4-1 to TRBJ2-1, with 9 bases matching TRBD1. Germline V gene data show CDR1 as MGHRA and CDR2 as YSYEKL. The CDR3 sequence is 15 residues long. Unmatched junction bases numbered 11, after V lost 10 bases and J lost 4 bases. CDR3 nucleotides: TGCGCCACCACAACCGGGACAGGGCAATACAATGAGCAGTTCTTC. Amino acids: CATTTGTGQYNEQFF.

V gene TRBV5-1 combines with J gene TRBJ1-1; 8 nucleotides match TRBD1. Germline V CDR1 and CDR2: SGHRS, YFSETQ. The CDR3 has 14 amino acids. After removal of 4 bases from V and 0 bases from J, the junction contained 2 bases not matched to a gene. The CDR3 reads CASSRTGLNTEAFF. For the CDR3, the DNA is TGCGCCAGCAGCAGGACAGGGCTGAACACTGAAGCTTTCTTT.

This chain links TRBV5-4 with TRBJ1-4; D is undetermined. The CDR3 has 14 amino acids. Trimming cost V 4 bases and J 5 bases, with 12 bases left between them. Germline loops: CDR1 SGHNT, CDR2 YYREEE (reference sequence). The CDR3 DNA follows: TGTGCCAGCAGCCTTGACATCTCGAATGAAAAACTGTTTTTT. Its translation is CASSLDISNEKLFF. The whole variable domain, filled in from reference TRBV5-4 and TRBJ1-4, reads ETGVTQSPTHLIKTRGQQVTLRCSSQSGHNTVSWYQQALGQGPQFIFQYYREEENGRGNFPPRFSGLQFPNYSSELNVNALELDDSALYLCASSLDISNEKLFFGSGTQLSVL.

The genes are TRBV6-5 and TRBJ1-5, with D perhaps matching TRBD1 (5 bases). CDR3 length equals 13 residues. The germline V gene has CDR1 MNHEY and CDR2 SVGAGI. V was clipped by 8 bases and J by 5 bases, with 13 bases between them. For the CDR3, the DNA is TGTGCCAGCCGCGGGACTGGGGATCAGCCCCAGCATTTT. This encodes CASRGTGDQPQHF.

The V gene is TRBV9, the J gene TRBJ2-7; tentative D call: TRBD1 (6 bases). The germline V gene encodes CDR1 SGDLS and CDR2 YYNGEE. Trimming pared 1 base from V and 7 bases from J, leaving 18 bases between. The CDR3 length is 15 residues. The CDR3 bases are TGTGCCAGCAGCGTAACCTCGGGACAAGGACGGGAGCAGTACTTC. As protein: CASSVTSGQGREQYF.

The rearrangement uses TRBV20-1 and TRBJ2-1; 7 positions match TRBD1. V was pared by 8 bases and J by 7 bases, with 5 bases of the junction left unmatched. CDR3 size: 11 residues. Germline V gene sequence: CDR1 DFQATT, CDR2 SNEGSKA (reference sequence). CDR3 amino acids: CSQQGRNEQFF. In nucleotides, the CDR3 is TGCAGTCAACAGGGGCGGAATGAGCAGTTCTTC.

The chain employs TRBV7-9 and TRBJ2-1; TRBD2 might be the D (5 bases). Trimming took 4 bases from V and 0 from J, leaving 10 bases between them. The germline CDR1 and CDR2 sequences are SEHNR and FQNEAQ (reference sequence). The CDR3 has 15 amino acids. CDR3 nucleotide sequence: TGTGCCAGCAGCTACTCCGGGAACTCCTACAATGAGCAGTTCTTC. It yields the protein CASSYSGNSYNEQFF.

The chain links TRBV2 to TRBJ2-1; 13 bases are a match to TRBD2. The CDR3 sequence is 14 residues long. V lost 9 bases and J lost 8; bases outside the gene matches: 7. Germline CDR1 and CDR2: SNHLY and FYNNEI. CDR3 sequence (DNA): TGTGCCAGGGCACTAGCGGGAGGGCCCTATGAGCAGTTCTTC. It yields the protein CARALAGGPYEQFF.